This T cell receptor beta chain stems from a study of blood T cell repertoires in COVID-19. Background on the study: The samples span acute and convalescent COVID-19 from the United States, Italy and Spain. PBMCs, B-cell-depleted T cells, or T cells were the source of the cDNA or gDNA that made up the material.

The authors' processing: Nucleated cell number was recorded as an estimate derived from reference gene primer amplification. TCRdb's copy holds only in-frame clones and misses some; the assay was immunoSEQ multiplex PCR. V and J calls plus clone size are reproduced from that table; the DNA served to infer D and trimming. The table shows around 300,000 clones, with 65% to 90% occurring only once. The source material was peripheral blood. The sequence was obtained from a human donor in a cohort sampled during active COVID-19.

The CDR3: CASSDLPGVSHEQFF. The CDR3 nucleotides read TGTGCCAGCAGTGACTTACCCGGGGTCTCCCATGAGCAGTTCTTC. The gene calls are TRBV25-1 and TRBJ2-1; TRBD2 is a possible D gene (5 bases). This CDR3 has 15 residues. Germline V gene lookup returns CDR1 MGHDK and CDR2 SYGVNS. V lost 3 bases and J 8 bases, leaving 17 bases between the germline ends.